These 9 T cell receptor beta chains originate from one sample sequenced in a study of metastatic and nonmetastatic thyroid tumors. TCRdb called clones again from the PCR reads with MiXCR. The table has about 20,000 clones, 9% to 15% seen once. Prior to thyroid surgery, none of the patients had received any treatment. Specimen: blood. The receptors were sampled from a male donor with papillary thyroid cancer or a benign thyroid nodule (not recorded which). Some clones in this sample may be carry-over from other donors' samples.

This clone is categorized as medium-sized. This chain uses TRBV19 with TRBJ2-7, with 11 bases identical to TRBD2. CDR3 length: 15 amino acids. Germline trimming cut 6 bases from V and 4 bases from J; bases unmatched to any gene: 8. Germline CDR1 LNHDA, CDR2 SQIVND (reference sequence). CDR3 protein: CASSRTSGSSYEQYF. The CDR3 bases are TGTGCCAGTAGCCGAACTAGCGGGAGTTCTTACGAGCAGTACTTC.

This clone is medium-sized in the sample. The chain joins TRBV24-1 to TRBJ2-1; a weak D match, TRBD1 (6 bases). There are 16 residues in the CDR3. Between the trimmed V and J ends, which lost 9 bases and 3 bases, there was a span of 20 bases. Per the germline V gene, CDR1 is KGHDR and CDR2 is SFDVKD. The CDR3 region has the DNA TGTGCCACCCGAGCAGCAGGGGCGGATAACTACAATGAGCAGTTCTTC. Its protein is CATRAAGADNYNEQFF.

At least ten counts were recorded for this clone. The V and J genes are TRBV19 and TRBJ1-1; D is perhaps TRBD1 (5 bases). Trimming took 5 bases from V and 4 from J, leaving 14 bases between them. Germline CDR1 LNHDA, CDR2 SQIVND (reference sequence). The CDR3 loop spans 14 amino acids. Written as DNA, the CDR3 is TGTGCCAGTAGTCAGACGGGGGTTAGCACTGAAGCTTTCTTT. It yields the protein CASSQTGVSTEAFF. The full variable domain, completed using reference TRBV19 and TRBJ1-1, is DGGITQSPKYLFRKEGQNVTLSCEQNLNHDAMYWYRQDPGQGLRLIYYSQIVNDFQKGDIAEGYSVSREKKESFPLTVTSAQKNPTAFYLCASSQTGVSTEAFFGQGTRLTVV.

Judged by abundance, this clone is medium-sized. This chain joins TRBV27 and TRBJ2-1, with TRBD2 as a possible D gene (5 bases). Germline V lookup: CDR1 MNHEY, CDR2 SMNVEV (reference sequence). The CDR3 length is 15 residues. V was clipped by 2 bases and J by 0 bases, with 8 bases between them. The CDR3 is CASSLRGSSYNEQFF. The CDR3 DNA sequence: TGTGCCAGCAGTTTAAGAGGGAGCTCCTACAATGAGCAGTTCTTC.

This sequence joins TRBV6-1 and TRBJ2-7, with TRBD2 as a possible D gene (5 bases). This CDR3 comprises 12 residues. Germline CDR1 reads MNHNS; CDR2 reads SASEGT. Trimming pared 6 bases from V and 2 bases from J, leaving 8 bases between. CDR3 sequence: CASRGLAYEQYF. The CDR3 nucleotides are TGTGCCAGCAGAGGACTTGCCTACGAGCAGTACTTC.

Concerning this clone itself: No DNA is shown, since the ends of the CDR3 on it are uncertain; the CDR3 is the one TCRdb lists. The genes are TRBV7-5 and TRBJ2-3; the table's D call of TRBD1 was not tested on the DNA. TRBV7-5 is deemed a pseudogene. The CDR3 sequence runs 18 residues, both termini included. CDR3: CISVPAAENDRDTDTQYF.

Ten or more counts support this clone. The chain carries TRBV3-1 and TRBJ2-2; 7 bases agree with TRBD2. CDR3 size: 15 residues. Germline CDR1 reads LGHDT; CDR2 reads YNNKEL (reference sequence). The V and J ends lost 4 bases and 5 bases, in that order; junction bases with no gene match: 7. The DNA for the CDR3 is TGTGCCAGCAGCCGGGGCGGGAGTAGAACCGGGGAGCTGTTTTTT. Its protein product is CASSRGGSRTGELFF.

Worth noting for this clone: One end of the junction varies from germline; a read error may be responsible. The V gene is TRBV6-9, the J gene TRBJ2-7; no clear D. In germline, CDR1 is MNHGY, CDR2 SVAAGI. The length of the CDR3 is 12 residues. The CDR3, as DNA: TGCGCCAGCAGCGATAAAGTCTACGAGCAGTACTTC. It specifies CASSDKVYEQYF.

This rearrangement joins TRBV2 to TRBJ2-1, with 13 bases identical to TRBD2. The germline V gene has CDR1 SNHLY and CDR2 FYNNEI. The CDR3 has 15 amino acids. V lost 7 bases to trimming and J lost 8 bases; unmatched junction nucleotides: 8. CDR3 sequence (DNA): TGTGCCAGCAATAGACTAGCGGGAGGAGGATATGAGCAGTTCTTC. Its translation: CASNRLAGGGYEQFF.